This paragraph covers one T cell receptor (beta chain) sequence. This sample was included in a study of blood T cell repertoires in COVID-19. Authors' processing steps: Reference gene primer amplification gave nucleated cell count estimates. Measured with immunoSEQ multiplex PCR; TCRdb has only the in-frame clones, and not every one. V, J and clone size derive from that table, while D and trimming were established from the DNA sequence. Of 100,000 to 150,000 clones in the sample, about 83% are singletons; the top ten hold about an eighth. The CDR3 loop spans 14 amino acids. Germline-derived CDR1 and CDR2 are SGHVS and FQNEAQ. V gave up 1 base and J gave up 7 bases, with 13 bases separating them.

The chain carries TRBV7-8 and TRBJ2-5; no clear D gene. The sequencing sample was made of peripheral blood. The sequence was collected from a man between 60 and 70 years old with acute or convalescent COVID-19. The CDR3 loop is CASSLGTGTGTQYF. The DNA of the CDR3 is TGTGCCAGCAGCTTAGGTACCGGAACGGGGACCCAGTACTTC.